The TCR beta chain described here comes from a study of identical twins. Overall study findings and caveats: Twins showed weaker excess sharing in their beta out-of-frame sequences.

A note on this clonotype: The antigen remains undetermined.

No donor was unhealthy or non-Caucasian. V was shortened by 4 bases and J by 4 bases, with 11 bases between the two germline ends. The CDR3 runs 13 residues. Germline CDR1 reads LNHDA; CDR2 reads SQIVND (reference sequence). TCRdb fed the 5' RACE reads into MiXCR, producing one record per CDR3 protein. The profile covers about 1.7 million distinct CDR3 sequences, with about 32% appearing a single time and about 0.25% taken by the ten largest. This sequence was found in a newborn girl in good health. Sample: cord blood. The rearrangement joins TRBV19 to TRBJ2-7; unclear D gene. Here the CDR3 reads CASSTDPRYEQYF. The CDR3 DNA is TGTGCCAGTAGTACGGACCCTCGGTACGAGCAGTACTTC.